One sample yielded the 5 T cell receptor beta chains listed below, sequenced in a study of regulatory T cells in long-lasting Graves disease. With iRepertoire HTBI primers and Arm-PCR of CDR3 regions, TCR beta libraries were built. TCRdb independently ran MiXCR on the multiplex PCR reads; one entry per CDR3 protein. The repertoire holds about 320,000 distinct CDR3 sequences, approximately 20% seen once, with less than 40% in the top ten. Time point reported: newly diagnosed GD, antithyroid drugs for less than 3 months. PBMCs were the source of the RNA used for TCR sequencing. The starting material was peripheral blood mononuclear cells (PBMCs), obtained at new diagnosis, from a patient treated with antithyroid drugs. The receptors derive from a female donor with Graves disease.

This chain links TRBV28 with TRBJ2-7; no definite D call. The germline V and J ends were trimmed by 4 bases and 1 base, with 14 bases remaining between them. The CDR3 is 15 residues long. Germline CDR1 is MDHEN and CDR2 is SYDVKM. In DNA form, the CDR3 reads TGTGCCAGCAGTTCCCGGTCCTTAACTTCCTACGAGCAGTACTTC. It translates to CASSSRSLTSYEQYF.

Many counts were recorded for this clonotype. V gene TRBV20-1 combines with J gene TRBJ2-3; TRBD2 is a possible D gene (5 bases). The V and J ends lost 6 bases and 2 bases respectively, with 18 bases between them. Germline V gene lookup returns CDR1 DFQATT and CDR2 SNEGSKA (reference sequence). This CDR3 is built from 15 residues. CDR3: CSAPFQRPHTDTQYF. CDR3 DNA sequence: TGCAGTGCCCCGTTCCAGCGGCCACACACAGATACGCAGTATTTT.

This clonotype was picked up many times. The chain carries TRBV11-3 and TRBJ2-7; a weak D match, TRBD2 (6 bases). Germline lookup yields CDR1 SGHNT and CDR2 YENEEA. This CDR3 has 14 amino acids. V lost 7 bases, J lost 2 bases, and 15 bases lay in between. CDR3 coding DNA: TGTGCCAGCACCCCCACAGGAGGGGCCTACGAGCAGTACTTC. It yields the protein CASTPTGGAYEQYF.

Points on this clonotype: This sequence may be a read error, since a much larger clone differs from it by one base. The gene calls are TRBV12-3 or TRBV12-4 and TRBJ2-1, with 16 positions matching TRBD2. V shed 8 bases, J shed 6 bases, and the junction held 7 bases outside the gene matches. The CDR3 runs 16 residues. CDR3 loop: CASGRGTSGRANEQFF. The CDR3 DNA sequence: TGTGCCAGCGGCCGTGGGACTAGCGGGAGGGCCAATGAGCAGTTCTTC.

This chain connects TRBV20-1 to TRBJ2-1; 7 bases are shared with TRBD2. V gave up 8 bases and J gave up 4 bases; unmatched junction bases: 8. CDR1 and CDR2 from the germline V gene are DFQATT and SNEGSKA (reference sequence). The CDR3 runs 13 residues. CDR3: CSLDSGGYNEQFF. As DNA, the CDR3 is TGCAGTTTGGACTCCGGGGGGTACAATGAGCAGTTCTTC.